The clone carrying this T cell receptor (beta chain) was recorded a few times. Its specificity is not known. This CDR3 is built from 16 residues. Deletions cut 6 bases from V and 4 bases from J, with 22 bases between. Each CDR3 protein gets one entry after TCRdb re-called the reads with MiXCR. The table includes some 320,000 distinct CDR3 sequences, 25% to 35% detected once. The data were taken from a study of T cell repertoires in cytomegalovirus infection. Turning to the study itself: TCR beta signatures that were public indicated CMV infection and matching HLA type.

The chain employs TRBV12-3 or TRBV12-4 and TRBJ2-7, with D perhaps matching TRBD1 or TRBD2 (5 bases each). The receptor's source is a human donor in good health (CMV status not recorded). Some clones in this sample may be carry-over from other donors' samples. Sample: cultured PBMCs, taken from culture after CMV antigen stimulation. In DNA form, the CDR3 reads TGTGCCAGCAGCCGAAGTCCTCCGGGACGGTCGTACGAGCAGTACTTC. Protein: CASSRSPPGRSYEQYF.